One sample yielded the 16 T cell receptor beta chains listed below, sequenced in a study of blood T cell repertoires in COVID-19. Repertoires were generated with immunoSEQ multiplex PCR, while TCRdb's copy carries only in-frame clones and drops some. The table includes 50,000 or so clones, more than 75% detected once. Sequencing was performed on peripheral blood. The receptors come from a man aged 50 or older with active COVID-19.

The chain carries TRBV5-1 and TRBJ2-5; D is possibly TRBD1 (5 bases). The V and J ends lost 5 bases and 3 bases respectively, with 14 bases between them. The CDR3 extends over 14 amino acids. Germline CDR1 is SGHRS and CDR2 is YFSETQ. The CDR3 loop is CASRRYGAEETQYF. The CDR3 bases are TGCGCCAGCAGGCGTTATGGGGCCGAAGAGACCCAGTACTTC.

The chain recombines TRBV2 with TRBJ1-4, with TRBD1 as a possible D gene (6 bases). The CDR3 is 15 amino acids. Trimming cost V 6 bases and J 4 bases, with 15 bases left between them. Per the germline V gene, CDR1 is SNHLY and CDR2 is FYNNEI. The CDR3 region is CASSATGIGNEKLFF. In DNA, the CDR3 is TGTGCCAGCAGCGCCACAGGGATCGGTAATGAAAAACTGTTTTTT.

V and J are TRBV7-6 and TRBJ2-7, with 9 bases fitting TRBD1. This CDR3 is built from 15 residues. V shed 2 bases, J shed 8 bases, and the junction held 10 bases outside the gene matches. CDR1 is SGHVS, CDR2 FNYEAQ, per germline. The CDR3 loop reads CASSLPGQGPVKQYF. The DNA for the CDR3 is TGTGCCAGCAGCTTACCGGGACAGGGACCCGTAAAGCAGTACTTC. Supplemented by reference TRBV7-6 and TRBJ2-7, the full variable domain reads GAGVSQSPRYKVTKRGQDVALRCDPISGHVSLYWYRQALGQGPEFLTYFNYEAQQDKSGLPNDRFSAERPEGSISTLTIQRTEQRDSAMYRCASSLPGQGPVKQYFGPGTRLTVT.

This rearrangement joins TRBV15 to TRBJ2-5; 8 nucleotides match TRBD2. The CDR3 contains 13 residues. J gave up 5 bases and V 4 bases, and 3 bases lay outside the gene matches. Germline V lookup: CDR1 LNHNV, CDR2 YYDKDF (reference sequence). The CDR3 region is CATSTGLAETQYF. CDR3 DNA sequence: TGTGCCACCAGCACAGGACTAGCCGAGACCCAGTACTTC.

The J gene is TRBJ1-1, the V gene TRBV30, with D possibly being TRBD1 (6 bases). CDR1 GTSNPN and CDR2 SVGIG come from the germline V gene (reference sequence). Trimming shortened V by 6 bases and J by 2 bases, and 10 bases separated the two germline ends. The CDR3 is 12 residues long. CDR3 region: CACDRINTEAFF. In nucleotides, the CDR3 is TGTGCCTGTGACAGGATAAACACTGAAGCTTTCTTT.

The rearrangement joins TRBV19 to TRBJ2-7; 8 bases fit TRBD1. The CDR3 loop spans 14 amino acids. Germline V gives CDR1 LNHDA, CDR2 SQIVND (reference sequence). Trimming cost V 1 base and J 6 bases; bases outside gene matches: 5. CDR3 bases: TGTGCCAGTAGTATAGGACAGGGGTTATCCGAGCAGTACTTC. This encodes CASSIGQGLSEQYF.

This clone was seen only a few times. V gene TRBV2 combines with J gene TRBJ1-5, with 9 bases that match TRBD1. Trimming cost V 6 bases and J 2 bases; bases outside gene matches: 14. The CDR3 consists of 18 residues. The V gene's germline CDR1 is SNHLY and CDR2 FYNNEI. The CDR3 DNA reads TGTGCCAGCAGGGGGGCGGGACAGGGTGTAAAGGGCAATCAGCCCCAGCATTTT. Translated, it gives CASRGAGQGVKGNQPQHF.

The CDR3 region has the DNA TGTGCCAGCAGCTTTAGCTCAGTTGGCTCACCCCTCCACTTT. This gives the protein CASSFSSVGSPLHF. V usage is TRBV7-8 and J usage is TRBJ1-6; no reliable D call. The V end was cut by 3 bases, the J end by 10 bases, with 13 bases between. The germline CDR1 and CDR2 sequences are SGHVS and FQNEAQ. CDR3 length: 14 residues. The full variable domain, completed using reference TRBV7-8 and TRBJ1-6, is GAGVSQSPRYKVAKRGQDVALRCDPISGHVSLFWYQQALGQGPEFLTYFQNEAQLDKSGLPSDRFFAERPEGSVSTLKIQRTQQEDSAVYLCASSFSSVGSPLHFGNGTRLTVT.

This chain uses TRBV6-6 with TRBJ2-2, with 8 bases that match TRBD1. This CDR3 is built from 15 residues. Trimming at V came to 1 base and at J to 6 bases, leaving 4 bases not matched to a gene. Germline V CDR1 and CDR2: MNHNY, SVGAGI (reference sequence). The CDR3 DNA reads TGTGCCAGCAGTTACTTATCGGACAGGGCCGGGGAGCTGTTTTTT. Translating it yields CASSYLSDRAGELFF.

This rearrangement joins TRBV2 to TRBJ2-7; tentative D call: TRBD2 (9 bases). V lost 8 bases to trimming and J lost 1 base, with 18 bases between them. Germline-derived CDR1 and CDR2 are SNHLY and FYNNEI. CDR3 length: 15 amino acids. CDR3 protein: CASSRGLAGSYEQYF. DNA of the CDR3: TGTGCCAGCTCCAGGGGGCTAGCGGGATCCTACGAGCAGTACTTC.

As DNA, the CDR3 is TGTGCCAGCAGTTTATCCCGAAGGGGAGGGGGGACGAACACTGAAGCTTTCTTT. It codes for CASSLSRRGGGTNTEAFF. The V call is TRBV27, the J call TRBJ1-1; D perhaps matches TRBD1 (6 bases). Trimming cost V 0 bases and J 1 base, with 18 bases left between them. CDR1 is MNHEY and CDR2 is SMNVEV in the germline V gene (reference sequence). The CDR3 consists of 18 residues.

The rearrangement uses TRBV3-1 (or the pseudogene TRBV3-2) and TRBJ2-2; TRBD2 matches 8 bases. This CDR3 has 15 residues. The germline V gene encodes CDR1 LGHDT and CDR2 YNNKEL (reference sequence). V lost 4 bases, J lost 6 bases, and 7 bases stayed unmatched. In DNA, the CDR3 is TGTGCCAGCAGCCGGACTAGCTATTACGCCGGGGAGCTGTTTTTT. Its protein is CASSRTSYYAGELFF.

The count of this clone is one. The rearrangement links TRBV18 to TRBJ2-3; perhaps TRBD1 as D (5 bases). CDR1 is KGHSH, CDR2 LQKENI, per germline. V lost 4 bases, J lost 2 bases, and 16 bases lay in between. The CDR3 has 16 amino acids. The CDR3 DNA follows: TGTGCCAGCTCACTTCAGGGCCCCACCCCCACAGATACGCAGTATTTT. Protein product: CASSLQGPTPTDTQYF.

The chain recombines TRBV6-5 with TRBJ2-7; possibly TRBD2 for D (6 bases). Germline V gives CDR1 MNHEY, CDR2 SVGAGI. The CDR3 totals 15 residues. V was pared by 8 bases and J by 1 base, with 18 bases between. The CDR3 loop reads CASQRGRIPSYEQYF. In DNA, the CDR3 is TGTGCCAGCCAACGGGGGAGGATACCGTCCTACGAGCAGTACTTC.

The chain is built from TRBV30 and TRBJ1-5, with D hard to call. V was clipped by 3 bases and J by 3 bases, with 6 bases between them. The germline CDR1 and CDR2 sequences are GTSNPN and SVGIG (reference sequence). This CDR3 has 12 amino acids. CDR3 sequence (DNA): TGTGCCTGGAGGGGCAACAATCAGCCCCAGCATTTT. It yields the protein CAWRGNNQPQHF.

The rearrangement joins TRBV7-2 to TRBJ2-7; 9 nucleotides match TRBD1. The CDR3 totals 15 residues. Germline CDR1 SGHTA, CDR2 FQGNSA. J lost 3 bases, V lost 5 bases, and 8 bases had no gene match. The CDR3 reads CASSQQPGQGYEQYF. The CDR3 region has the DNA TGTGCCAGCAGCCAACAGCCGGGACAGGGCTACGAGCAGTACTTC.